The 2 T cell receptor beta chains below come from one sample, sequenced in a study of blood T cell repertoires in COVID-19. Method: immunoSEQ multiplex PCR; TCRdb's copy keeps in-frame clones and lacks some. The sample records 50,000 or so clones, about 83% being singletons. Sample: peripheral blood. The receptors derive from a man in his forties with acute or convalescent COVID-19.

The V gene is TRBV9, the J gene TRBJ2-5; tentative D call: TRBD1 (5 bases). Per germline, CDR1 SGDLS and CDR2 YYNGEE. CDR3 length equals 15 residues. V was cut by 0 bases and J by 1 base, with 10 bases left in between. CDR3 region: CASSVDTGTQETQYF. CDR3 nucleotide sequence: TGTGCCAGCAGCGTAGACACAGGAACCCAAGAGACCCAGTACTTC. The full variable domain, in which reference TRBV9 and TRBJ2-5 provide the parts outside the CDR3, is DSGVTQTPKHLITATGQRVTLRCSPRSGDLSVYWYQQSLDQGLQFLIQYYNGEERAKGNILERFSAQQFPDLHSELNLSSLELGDSALYFCASSVDTGTQETQYFGPGTRLLVL.

This rearrangement joins TRBV7-9 to TRBJ1-5; tentatively, D is TRBD1 (6 bases). Between the trimmed V and J ends, which lost 2 bases and 5 bases, there was a span of 10 bases. Germline V gene sequence: CDR1 SEHNR, CDR2 FQNEAQ (reference sequence). CDR3 length: 14 amino acids. CDR3 protein: CASSLLGQDQPQHF. The CDR3 nucleotides are TGTGCCAGCAGCTTACTGGGACAAGATCAGCCCCAGCATTTT.